The 28 T cell receptor beta chains presented below share a single source sample, sequenced in a study of control samples from healthy donors and cancer patients. Assay: immunoSEQ multiplex PCR; the TCRdb copy retains only in-frame clones and omits some. There are fewer than 200,000 clones in the sample, with around 2% held by the top ten. The sample was blood. The receptors come from a woman in her 30s in good health.

The chain recombines TRBV5-4 with TRBJ2-5; D might be TRBD1 or TRBD2, each matching 6 bases. The ends were cut back, 1 base at V and 1 base at J, with 14 bases in the middle. The CDR3 has 16 amino acids. Germline V gene sequence: CDR1 SGHNT, CDR2 YYREEE (reference sequence). CDR3 DNA: TGTGCCAGCAGCTTGTTGATGAGGGGGGCCCAAGAGACCCAGTACTTC. This translates into CASSLLMRGAQETQYF.

This rearrangement joins TRBV2 to TRBJ1-1; 10 bases are a match to TRBD1. Germline V lookup: CDR1 SNHLY, CDR2 FYNNEI. V was clipped by 5 bases and J by 0 bases; unmatched bases: 6. The CDR3 extends over 16 amino acids. This chain's CDR3 is CASSWRQGAMNTEAFF. Here the CDR3 DNA reads TGTGCCAGCAGTTGGAGACAGGGGGCCATGAACACTGAAGCTTTCTTT.

The chain employs TRBV9 and TRBJ2-1; D might be TRBD2 (5 bases). CDR1 is SGDLS, CDR2 YYNGEE, per germline. The CDR3 is made up of 14 amino acids. V shed 0 bases and J shed 6 bases, with 10 bases lying between them. CDR3: CASSVAITSNEQFF. In DNA, the CDR3 is TGTGCCAGCAGCGTAGCTATCACTAGCAATGAGCAGTTCTTC.

The chain carries TRBV19 and TRBJ2-5; tentatively, D is TRBD1 or TRBD2 (5 bases each). The CDR3 spans 13 residues. V shed 4 bases and J shed 5 bases, with 11 bases lying between them. The germline CDR1 and CDR2 sequences are LNHDA and SQIVND (reference sequence). The CDR3 region has the DNA TGTGCCAGTAGTACAAACAGGAGGGAGACCCAGTACTTC. As protein: CASSTNRRETQYF. The entire variable domain, with the rest obtained from reference TRBV19 and TRBJ2-5, is as follows: DGGITQSPKYLFRKEGQNVTLSCEQNLNHDAMYWYRQDPGQGLRLIYYSQIVNDFQKGDIAEGYSVSREKKESFPLTVTSAQKNPTAFYLCASSTNRRETQYFGPGTRLLVL.

The chain joins TRBV5-4 to TRBJ2-1; D possibly corresponds to TRBD1 (7 bases). V lost 3 bases, J lost 5 bases, and 15 bases lay in between. Germline V gene sequence: CDR1 SGHNT, CDR2 YYREEE (reference sequence). The CDR3 consists of 15 residues. The CDR3 loop reads CASSWRGQSNNEQFF. In DNA form, the CDR3 reads TGTGCCAGCAGCTGGAGGGGACAGTCCAACAATGAGCAGTTCTTC.

The chain uses TRBV27 and TRBJ1-4; D gene unclear. Germline CDR1 MNHEY, CDR2 SMNVEV (reference sequence). The CDR3 length is 13 residues. The germline V and J ends were trimmed by 8 bases and 7 bases, with 14 bases remaining between them. The CDR3 reads CASRAVSSEKLFF. In DNA form, the CDR3 reads TGTGCCAGCCGGGCGGTTAGTAGTGAAAAACTGTTTTTT.

The CDR3 protein is CASSPGRSTDTQYF. DNA of the CDR3: TGTGCCAGCTCACCAGGACGGTCCACAGATACGCAGTATTTT. J is TRBJ2-3 and V is TRBV18, with no clear D. This CDR3 is built from 14 residues. The V end was cut by 2 bases, the J end by 2 bases, with 8 bases between. Germline CDR1 and CDR2: KGHSH and LQKENI.

DNA of the CDR3: TGCGCCAGCAGCGCTCGGACAGGGAACGGGTATGGCTACACCTTC. It is translated as CASSARTGNGYGYTF. V gene TRBV5-1 combines with J gene TRBJ1-2, with 8 bases matching TRBD1. V lost 4 bases and J lost 5; bases outside the gene matches: 10. The CDR3 runs to 15 residues. The germline V gene has CDR1 SGHRS and CDR2 YFSETQ.

CDR3 amino acids: CASSTVSGFRGNTIYF. In DNA form, the CDR3 reads TGTGCCAGTAGTACGGTATCAGGGTTTCGTGGAAACACCATATATTTT. The gene calls are TRBV19 and TRBJ1-3; D may be TRBD1 (5 bases). Trimming removed 4 bases from V and 3 bases from J, with 16 bases in between. CDR1 is LNHDA and CDR2 is SQIVND in the germline V gene (reference sequence). This CDR3 is 16 amino acids long. The complete variable domain, with remaining parts taken from reference TRBV19 and TRBJ1-3, reads DGGITQSPKYLFRKEGQNVTLSCEQNLNHDAMYWYRQDPGQGLRLIYYSQIVNDFQKGDIAEGYSVSREKKESFPLTVTSAQKNPTAFYLCASSTVSGFRGNTIYFGEGSWLTVV.

This chain links TRBV11-1 with TRBJ2-2; TRBD2 might be the D (5 bases). The length of the CDR3 is 15 residues. V was pared by 6 bases and J by 5 bases, with 16 bases between. Germline V gene sequence: CDR1 SGHAT, CDR2 FQDESV (reference sequence). The CDR3 is CASRLPGRGTGELFF. CDR3 in DNA: TGTGCCAGCAGGTTACCCGGACGGGGAACCGGGGAGCTGTTTTTT.

This chain links TRBV28 with TRBJ2-1; 12 bases are a match to TRBD2. This CDR3 is 16 amino acids long. From germline, CDR1 is MDHEN and CDR2 SYDVKM. With V trimmed by 4 bases and J by 7 bases, 8 bases remained unmatched. The DNA of the CDR3 is TGTGCCAGCAGTTCCTCGACTAGCGGGGGTCAGAATGAGCAGTTCTTC. Amino acids: CASSSSTSGGQNEQFF.

This chain joins TRBV18 and TRBJ1-1; no reliable D call. Trimming removed 5 bases from V and 8 bases from J, with 9 bases in between. This CDR3 contains 11 residues. Germline lookup yields CDR1 KGHSH and CDR2 LQKENI. The CDR3 reads CASSEQVEAFF. CDR3 coding DNA: TGTGCCAGCTCAGAGCAGGTGGAAGCTTTCTTT.

With regard to this clone: The identical CDR3 is also encoded by other nucleotide sequences in the sample. V and J are TRBV5-1 and TRBJ2-7, with D tentatively TRBD2 (7 bases). The germline V gene has CDR1 SGHRS and CDR2 YFSETQ. CDR3 length: 15 residues. V gave up 0 bases and J gave up 4 bases, with 14 bases separating them. The CDR3 coding sequence is TGCGCCAGCAGCTTGGAGGGGGGGGGAGGTTACGAGCAGTACTTC. This sequence encodes CASSLEGGGGYEQYF.

The chain is built from TRBV4-3 and TRBJ1-1; 7 nucleotides agree with TRBD1. The CDR3 totals 15 residues. Germline CDR1 and CDR2: LGHNA and YSLEER. V shed 4 bases and J 7 bases; nucleotides not matched to a gene: 12. As DNA, the CDR3 is TGCGCCAGCAGCCCCAGTGACAGGGAGGAGGTTGAAGCTTTCTTT. Its translation is CASSPSDREEVEAFF.

The chain carries TRBV6-2 or TRBV6-3 and TRBJ2-5; 7 positions match TRBD1. The CDR3 sequence is 15 residues long. Trimming at V came to 0 bases and at J to 1 base, leaving 2 bases not matched to a gene. Germline V gene lookup returns CDR1 MNHEY and CDR2 SVGEGT. The CDR3 DNA is TGTGCCAGCAGTTACTCGACAGGGAGCCAAGAGACCCAGTACTTC. It yields the protein CASSYSTGSQETQYF.

The rearrangement links TRBV4-1 to TRBJ1-5, with 8 bases aligning to TRBD1. V lost 1 base to trimming and J lost 5 bases; unmatched junction nucleotides: 1. Looked up from germline, CDR1 is MGHRA and CDR2 is YSYEKL. The CDR3 totals 14 residues. CDR3 nucleotide sequence: TGCGCCAGCAGCCAAGCGGACAGGGATCAGCCCCAGCATTTT. It codes for CASSQADRDQPQHF.

The genes are TRBV2 and TRBJ1-2; maybe TRBD1 (6 bases). Trimming shortened V by 8 bases and J by 1 base, and 14 bases separated the two germline ends. There are 14 residues in the CDR3. Germline V lookup: CDR1 SNHLY, CDR2 FYNNEI. CDR3 region: CASLQGRINYGYTF. The CDR3 nucleotides read TGTGCCAGCTTACAGGGAAGGATTAACTATGGCTACACCTTC.

V usage is TRBV4-1 and J usage is TRBJ1-4; possibly TRBD1 for D (5 bases). The CDR3 loop spans 13 amino acids. CDR1 and CDR2 (germline): MGHRA, YSYEKL. Deletions cut 4 bases from V and 7 bases from J, with 10 bases between. The CDR3 coding sequence is TGCGCCAGCAGCCTCTTAGGGGTTGAAAAACTGTTTTTT. Translation gives CASSLLGVEKLFF.

The chain links TRBV11-3 to TRBJ1-6, with 7 bases that match TRBD1. Trimming at V came to 3 bases and at J to 0 bases, leaving 11 bases not matched to a gene. CDR3 length: 19 residues. Germline CDR1 is SGHNT and CDR2 is YENEEA. Here the CDR3 reads CASSFQGKGDSSYNSPLHF. The CDR3 DNA reads as TGTGCCAGCAGCTTTCAGGGGAAAGGGGACAGCTCCTATAATTCACCCCTCCACTTT. The variable domain in full, with the rest retrieved from reference TRBV11-3 and TRBJ1-6, is EAGVVQSPRYKIIEKKQPVAFWCNPISGHNTLYWYLQNLGQGPELLIRYENEEAVDDSQLPKDRFSAERLKGVDSTLKIQPAELGDSAVYLCASSFQGKGDSSYNSPLHFGNGTRLTVT.

The chain couples TRBV18 to TRBJ1-6; no clear D gene. V was cut by 3 bases and J by 6 bases, with 15 bases left in between. The CDR3 extends over 16 amino acids. The germline V gene has CDR1 KGHSH and CDR2 LQKENI. The CDR3 loop is CASSPVSHVPNSPLHF. CDR3 DNA: TGTGCCAGCTCACCCGTCAGTCATGTTCCTAATTCACCCCTCCACTTT.

The chain is built from TRBV11-2 and TRBJ1-3; 7 nucleotides agree with TRBD1. The J segment lost 1 base and the V segment lost 3 bases, leaving 15 bases of the junction unmatched. CDR3 length: 19 amino acids. CDR1 is SGHAT and CDR2 is FQNNGV in the germline V gene. The CDR3 DNA follows: TGTGCCAGCAGCTTGGACCTTCGGGACAGTGCACTATCTGGAAACACCATATATTTT. As protein: CASSLDLRDSALSGNTIYF.

The rearrangement joins TRBV6-5 to TRBJ1-1; TRBD1 agrees at 8 bases. There are 13 residues in the CDR3. V dropped 10 bases and J dropped 4; count of bases not matched to a gene: 8. Germline V CDR1 and CDR2: MNHEY, SVGAGI. DNA of the CDR3: TGTGCCACCTACAGGGGGTTCGTCACTGAAGCTTTCTTT. The encoded protein is CATYRGFVTEAFF.

V gene TRBV18 combines with J gene TRBJ1-1; tentative D call: TRBD1 (5 bases). The CDR3 loop spans 12 amino acids. Germline CDR1 and CDR2: KGHSH and LQKENI. V shed 6 bases and J shed 10 bases, with 15 bases lying between them. CDR3 sequence reads: CASSQRQRLAFF. The CDR3 nucleotides are TGTGCCAGCTCGCAACGACAGCGGTTAGCTTTCTTT.

The chain couples TRBV20-1 to TRBJ2-3, with D unresolved. The CDR3 runs to 11 residues. Trimming cost V 3 bases and J 4 bases, with 5 bases left between them. The germline gives CDR1 DFQATT, CDR2 SNEGSKA (reference sequence). The CDR3 bases are TGCAGTGCTAGCTGGGCAGATACGCAGTATTTT. It translates to CSASWADTQYF.

The V gene is TRBV4-2, the J gene TRBJ1-5, with D possibly TRBD1 on 5 matching bases. CDR3 length: 17 residues. V dropped 1 base and J dropped 1 base, with 14 bases sitting between them. CDR1 is LGHNA and CDR2 is YNFKEQ in the germline V gene. The CDR3 DNA follows: TGTGCCAGCAGCCAAGGGGTTGGGGGTATAAGCAATCAGCCCCAGCATTTT. It yields the protein CASSQGVGGISNQPQHF.

The genes are TRBV9 and TRBJ1-5, with TRBD1 identical over 8 bases. V lost 3 bases to trimming and J lost 1 base; unmatched junction nucleotides: 6. From germline, CDR1 is SGDLS and CDR2 YYNGEE. This CDR3 comprises 16 residues. The CDR3 sequence is CASSGGQGWSNQPQHF. DNA of the CDR3: TGTGCCAGCAGCGGAGGACAGGGTTGGAGCAATCAGCCCCAGCATTTT.

The J gene is TRBJ1-2, the V gene TRBV5-8; D not resolved. Germline lookup yields CDR1 SGHTS and CDR2 YDEGEE. The CDR3 is made up of 19 amino acids. Trimming stripped 5 bases from V and 2 bases from J, with 28 bases between. The CDR3 loop is CASSYPSTDRRRLNYGYTF. In DNA form, the CDR3 reads TGTGCCAGCAGTTACCCCTCGACTGACCGAAGGCGTCTGAACTATGGCTACACCTTC.

The chain has TRBV12-2 and TRBJ2-7; no DNA check was done on the table's D call, TRBD1. TRBV12-2 is a pseudogene locus. This CDR3 has 19 amino acids. CDR3 in amino acids: CASRLEYRKNRAPGDEQYF. CDR3 DNA sequence: TGTGCAAGTCGCTTAGAATATCGGAAAAACAGGGCCCCAGGGGACGAGCAGTACTTC.